This T cell receptor beta chain was sequenced during a study of Ad26.COV2.S vaccination and SARS-CoV-2 variants. Notes on the study in general: Reportedly, spike-specific CD8+ and CD4+ T cell responses achieved substantial breadth once vaccination had taken place.

About this clone itself: Its antigen is as yet unknown.

The protocol was immunoSEQ multiplex PCR, while the TCRdb copy is restricted to in-frame clones and leaves out a portion. The sample includes about 94,000 clones, about four fifths seen only once; the top ten take about 15%. Trimming removed 3 bases at V and 1 base at J, with 11 bases between. The CDR3 totals 14 residues. In germline, CDR1 is SGDLS, CDR2 YYNGEE. The chain recombines TRBV9 with TRBJ2-7, with a tentative D call TRBD1 (6 bases). The starting material was peripheral blood, obtained after recovery from COVID-19. This receptor was obtained from a human donor who had recovered from COVID-19. CDR3 coding DNA: TGTGCCAGCAGCGCCCGGGACACTTCCTACGAGCAGTACTTC. Protein: CASSARDTSYEQYF.